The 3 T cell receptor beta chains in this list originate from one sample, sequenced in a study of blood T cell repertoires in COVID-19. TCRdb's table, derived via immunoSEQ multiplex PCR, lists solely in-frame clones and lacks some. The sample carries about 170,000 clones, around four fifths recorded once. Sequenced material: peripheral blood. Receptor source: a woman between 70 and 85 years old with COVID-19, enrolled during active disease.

The CDR3 protein is CASSWDRKNTEAFF. For the CDR3, the DNA is TGTGCCAGCAGTTGGGACAGGAAGAACACTGAAGCTTTCTTT. The chain uses TRBV6-5 and TRBJ1-1, with TRBD1 matching over 8 bases. Germline V gene lookup returns CDR1 MNHEY and CDR2 SVGAGI. The CDR3 extends over 14 amino acids. V lost 4 bases and J lost 1; bases outside the gene matches: 2.

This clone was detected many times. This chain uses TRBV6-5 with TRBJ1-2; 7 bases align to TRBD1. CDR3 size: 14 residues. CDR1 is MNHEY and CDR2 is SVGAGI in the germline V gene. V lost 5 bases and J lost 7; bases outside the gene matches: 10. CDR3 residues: CASSRDSGGGGYTF. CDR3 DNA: TGTGCCAGCAGTCGAGATTCAGGGGGAGGTGGCTACACCTTC.

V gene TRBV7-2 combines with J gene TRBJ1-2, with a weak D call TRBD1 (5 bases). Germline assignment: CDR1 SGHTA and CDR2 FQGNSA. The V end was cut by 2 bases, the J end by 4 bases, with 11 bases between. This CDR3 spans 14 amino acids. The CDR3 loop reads CASSLLGGSYGYTF. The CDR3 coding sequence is TGTGCCAGCAGCTTACTGGGGGGAAGCTATGGCTACACCTTC.